The clone carrying this T cell receptor (beta chain) turned up a few times. What it binds is not known. This sequence may be a read error, since a much larger clone differs from it by one base. TCR beta CDR3 regions were amplified from RNA transcripts. RT-PCR in the first round used HTBI primers; a second-round multiplex PCR followed. TCRdb processed the multiplex PCR reads anew with MiXCR; each CDR3 protein has one entry. Of more than 1,000,000 distinct CDR3 sequences in the sample, 36% are singletons; the top ten hold over 8.5%. Looked up from germline, CDR1 is SGHRS and CDR2 is YFSETQ. The CDR3 consists of 15 residues. This sample was included in a study of Graves' ophthalmopathy and Graves' hyperthyroidism. General study points: Sensitivity reached around 88% and specificity 81.08% for a 13-signature model separating ophthalmopathy from stable hyperthyroidism. Blood contained most expanded thyroid clonotypes exceeding 0.001 frequency.

Certain patients were not enrolled. These were patients with other autoimmune diseases, uncontrolled infections, pregnancy or lactation. Diagnosis relied on clinical symptoms, serum thyroxine, TRAb, thyroid ultrasound and orbital computed tomography. The TCR originated in an adult man with Graves' hyperthyroidism. The chain carries TRBV5-1 and TRBJ1-5, with 9 bases identical to TRBD1. The sample consisted of peripheral blood or thyroid tissue (not recorded which). The CDR3 reads CASSPTTGGHQLQHF. The CDR3 bases are TGCGCCAGCAGCCCGACCACAGGGGGCCATCAGCTCCAGCATTTT.